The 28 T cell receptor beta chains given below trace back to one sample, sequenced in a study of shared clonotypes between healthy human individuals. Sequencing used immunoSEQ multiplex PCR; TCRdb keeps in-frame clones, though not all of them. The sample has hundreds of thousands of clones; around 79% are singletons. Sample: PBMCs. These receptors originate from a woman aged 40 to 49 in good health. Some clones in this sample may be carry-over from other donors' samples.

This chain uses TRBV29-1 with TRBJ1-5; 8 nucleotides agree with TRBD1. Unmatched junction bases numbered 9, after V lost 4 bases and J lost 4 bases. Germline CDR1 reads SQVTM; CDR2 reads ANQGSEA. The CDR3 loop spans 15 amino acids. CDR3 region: CSVVLGQAGNQPQHF. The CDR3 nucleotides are TGCAGCGTTGTATTGGGACAGGCGGGGAATCAGCCCCAGCATTTT.

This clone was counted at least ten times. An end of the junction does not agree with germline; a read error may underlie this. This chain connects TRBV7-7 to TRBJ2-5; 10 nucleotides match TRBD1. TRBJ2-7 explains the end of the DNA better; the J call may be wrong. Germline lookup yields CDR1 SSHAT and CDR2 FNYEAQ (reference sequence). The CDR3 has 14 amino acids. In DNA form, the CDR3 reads TGTGCTAGCAGCTCGGGACAGGGGTCCTACGAGCAGTACTTC. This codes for CASSSGQGSYEQYF.

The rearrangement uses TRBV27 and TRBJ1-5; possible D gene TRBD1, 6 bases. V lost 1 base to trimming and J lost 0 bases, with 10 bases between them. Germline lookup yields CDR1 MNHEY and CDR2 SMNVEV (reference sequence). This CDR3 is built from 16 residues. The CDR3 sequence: CASSLWGAGSNQPQHF. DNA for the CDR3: TGTGCCAGCAGTTTATGGGGGGCAGGTAGCAATCAGCCCCAGCATTTT.

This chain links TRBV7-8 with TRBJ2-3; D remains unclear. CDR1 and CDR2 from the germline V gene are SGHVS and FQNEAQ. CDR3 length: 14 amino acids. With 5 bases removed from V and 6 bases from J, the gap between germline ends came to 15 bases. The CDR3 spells CASSLRTVTDTQYF. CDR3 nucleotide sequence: TGTGCCAGCAGCCTCCGCACCGTCACGGATACGCAGTATTTT.

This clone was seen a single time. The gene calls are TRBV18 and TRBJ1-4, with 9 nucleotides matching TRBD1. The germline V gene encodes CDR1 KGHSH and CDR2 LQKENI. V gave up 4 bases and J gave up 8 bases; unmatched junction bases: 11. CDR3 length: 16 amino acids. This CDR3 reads CASSLHPGQGGEKLFF. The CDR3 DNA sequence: TGTGCCAGCTCACTTCACCCGGGACAGGGAGGGGAAAAACTGTTTTTT.

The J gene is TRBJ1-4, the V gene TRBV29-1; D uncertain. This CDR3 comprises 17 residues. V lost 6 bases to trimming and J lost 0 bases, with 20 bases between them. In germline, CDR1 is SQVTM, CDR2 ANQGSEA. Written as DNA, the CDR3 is TGCAGCGTCCGAGGACCCAGGCGGGGTGCAACTAATGAAAAACTGTTTTTT. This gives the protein CSVRGPRRGATNEKLFF.

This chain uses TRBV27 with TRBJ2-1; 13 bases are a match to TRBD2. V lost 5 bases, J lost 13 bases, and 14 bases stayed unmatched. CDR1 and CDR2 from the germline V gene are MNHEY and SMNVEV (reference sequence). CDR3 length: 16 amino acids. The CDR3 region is CASSTRTSGSRTHQFF. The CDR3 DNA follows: TGTGCCAGCAGTACAAGGACTAGCGGGAGTAGAACTCATCAGTTCTTC.

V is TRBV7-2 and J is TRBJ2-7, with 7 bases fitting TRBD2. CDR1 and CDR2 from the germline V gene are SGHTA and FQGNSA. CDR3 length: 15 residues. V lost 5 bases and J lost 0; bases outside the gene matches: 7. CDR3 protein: CASSTSGTSSYEQYF. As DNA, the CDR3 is TGTGCCAGCAGCACCAGCGGGACCAGCTCCTACGAGCAGTACTTC.

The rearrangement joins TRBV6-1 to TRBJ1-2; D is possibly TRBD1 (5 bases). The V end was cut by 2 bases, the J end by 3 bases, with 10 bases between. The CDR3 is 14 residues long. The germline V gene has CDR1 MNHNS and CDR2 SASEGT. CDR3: CASSERQGDYGYTF. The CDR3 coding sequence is TGTGCCAGCAGTGAACGGCAGGGCGACTATGGCTACACCTTC.

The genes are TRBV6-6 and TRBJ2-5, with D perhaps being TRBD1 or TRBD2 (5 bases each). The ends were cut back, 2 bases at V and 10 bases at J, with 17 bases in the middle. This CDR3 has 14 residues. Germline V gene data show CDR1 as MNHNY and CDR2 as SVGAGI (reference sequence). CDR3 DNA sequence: TGTGCCAGCAGTTACCCAGAGGGACCCAGTATCCAGTACTTC. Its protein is CASSYPEGPSIQYF.

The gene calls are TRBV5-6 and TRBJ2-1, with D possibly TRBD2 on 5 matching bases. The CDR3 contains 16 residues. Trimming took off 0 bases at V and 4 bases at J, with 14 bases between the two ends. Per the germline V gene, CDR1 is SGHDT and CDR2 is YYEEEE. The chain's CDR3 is CASSLVGSAPYNEQFF. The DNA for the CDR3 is TGTGCCAGCAGCTTGGTAGGTAGCGCCCCTTACAATGAGCAGTTCTTC.

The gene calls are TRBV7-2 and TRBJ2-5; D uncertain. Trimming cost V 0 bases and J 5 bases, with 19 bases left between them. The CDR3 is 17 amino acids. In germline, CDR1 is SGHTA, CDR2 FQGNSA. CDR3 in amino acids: CASSLAGPQGRRETQYF. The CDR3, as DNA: TGTGCCAGCAGCTTAGCTGGGCCCCAAGGGCGTAGGGAGACCCAGTACTTC.

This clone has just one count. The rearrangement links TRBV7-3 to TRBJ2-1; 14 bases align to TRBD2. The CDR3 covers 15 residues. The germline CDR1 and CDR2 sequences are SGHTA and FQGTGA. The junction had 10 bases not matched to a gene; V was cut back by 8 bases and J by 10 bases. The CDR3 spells CASSKEGLAGVEQFF. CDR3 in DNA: TGTGCCAGCTCCAAGGAGGGACTAGCGGGAGTGGAGCAGTTCTTC.

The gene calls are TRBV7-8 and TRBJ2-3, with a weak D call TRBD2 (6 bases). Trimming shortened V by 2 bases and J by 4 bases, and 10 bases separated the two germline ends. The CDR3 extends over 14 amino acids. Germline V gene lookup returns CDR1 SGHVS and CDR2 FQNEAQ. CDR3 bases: TGTGCCAGCAGCTTATTCGGGAGCCCAGATACGCAGTATTTT. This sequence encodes CASSLFGSPDTQYF.

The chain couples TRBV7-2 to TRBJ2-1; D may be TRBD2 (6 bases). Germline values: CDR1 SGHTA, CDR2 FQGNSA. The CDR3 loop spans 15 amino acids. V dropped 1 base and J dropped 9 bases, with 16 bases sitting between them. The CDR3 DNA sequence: TGTGCCAGCAGCTTAGTGGCGGGACCAAGGGGTGAGCAGTTCTTC. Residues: CASSLVAGPRGEQFF. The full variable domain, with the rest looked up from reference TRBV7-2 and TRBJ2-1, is GAGVSQSPSNKVTEKGKDVELRCDPISGHTALYWYRQSLGQGLEFLIYFQGNSAPDKSGLPSDRFSAERTGGSVSTLTIQRTQQEDSAVYLCASSLVAGPRGEQFFGPGTRLTVL.

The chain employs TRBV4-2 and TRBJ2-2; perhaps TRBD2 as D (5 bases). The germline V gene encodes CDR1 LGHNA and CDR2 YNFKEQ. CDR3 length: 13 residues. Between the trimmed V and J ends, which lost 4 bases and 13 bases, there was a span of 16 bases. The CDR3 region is CASSRTAQEVLFF. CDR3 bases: TGTGCCAGCAGCCGGACCGCGCAGGAGGTGCTGTTTTTT.

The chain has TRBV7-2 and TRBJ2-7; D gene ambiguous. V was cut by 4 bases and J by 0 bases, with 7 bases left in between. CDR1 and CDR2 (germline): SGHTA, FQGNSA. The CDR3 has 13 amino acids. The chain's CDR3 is CASSSSPSYEQYF. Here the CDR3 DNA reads TGTGCCAGCAGCTCGTCCCCCTCCTACGAGCAGTACTTC.

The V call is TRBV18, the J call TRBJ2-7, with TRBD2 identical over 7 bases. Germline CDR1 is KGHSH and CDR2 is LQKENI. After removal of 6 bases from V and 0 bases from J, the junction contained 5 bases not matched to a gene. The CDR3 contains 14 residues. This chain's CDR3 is CASSAGDGSYEQYF. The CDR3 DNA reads TGTGCCAGCTCCGCGGGAGACGGCTCCTACGAGCAGTACTTC.

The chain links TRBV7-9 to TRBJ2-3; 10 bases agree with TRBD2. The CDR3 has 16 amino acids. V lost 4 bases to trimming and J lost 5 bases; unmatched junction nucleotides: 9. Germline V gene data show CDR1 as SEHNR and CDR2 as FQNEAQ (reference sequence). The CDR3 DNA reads TGTGCCAGCAGCTCCCATCTAGCGGGAGCTGTAGATACGCAGTATTTT. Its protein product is CASSSHLAGAVDTQYF.

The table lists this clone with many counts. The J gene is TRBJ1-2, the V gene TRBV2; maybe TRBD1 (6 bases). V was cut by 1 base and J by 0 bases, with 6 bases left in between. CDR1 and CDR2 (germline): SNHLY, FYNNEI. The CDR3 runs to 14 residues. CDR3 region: CASSEGGPNYGYTF. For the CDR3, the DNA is TGTGCCAGCAGTGAAGGGGGGCCTAACTATGGCTACACCTTC.

The CDR3 loop is CASSQSPGQGYGYTF. CDR3 sequence (DNA): TGTGCCAGCAGCCAATCGCCAGGACAGGGCTATGGCTACACCTTC. V gene TRBV16 combines with J gene TRBJ1-2; TRBD1 agrees at 8 bases. CDR1 and CDR2 (germline): KGHSY, FQNENV. J was trimmed by 4 bases and V by 0 bases; bases with no gene match: 4. The CDR3 runs to 15 residues. Full variable domain (outside the CDR3, taken from reference TRBV16 and TRBJ1-2): GEEVAQTPKHLVRGEGQKAKLYCAPIKGHSYVFWYQQVLKNEFKFLISFQNENVFDETGMPKERFSAKCLPNSPCSLEIQATKLEDSAVYFCASSQSPGQGYGYTFGSGTRLTVV.

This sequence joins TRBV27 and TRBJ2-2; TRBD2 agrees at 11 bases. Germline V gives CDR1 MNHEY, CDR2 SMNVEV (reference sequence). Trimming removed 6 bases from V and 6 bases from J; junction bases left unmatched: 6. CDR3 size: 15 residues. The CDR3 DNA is TGTGCCAGCAGCACTAGCGGGAGTAGCTCCGGGGAGCTGTTTTTT. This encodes CASSTSGSSSGELFF.

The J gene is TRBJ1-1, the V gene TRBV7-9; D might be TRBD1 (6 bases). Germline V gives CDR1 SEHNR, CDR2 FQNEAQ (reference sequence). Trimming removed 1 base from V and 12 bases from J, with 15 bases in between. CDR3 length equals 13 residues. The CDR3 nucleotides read TGTGCCAGCAGCTTAGAAGGGGGGATTGGAACTTTCTTT. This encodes CASSLEGGIGTFF.

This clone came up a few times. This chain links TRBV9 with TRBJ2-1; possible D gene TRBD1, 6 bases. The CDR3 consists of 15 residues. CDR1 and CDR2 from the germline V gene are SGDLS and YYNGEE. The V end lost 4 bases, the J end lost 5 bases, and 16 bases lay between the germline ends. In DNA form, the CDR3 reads TGTGCCAGCAGCTTCGGGACATCGGACCACAATGAGCAGTTCTTC. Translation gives CASSFGTSDHNEQFF. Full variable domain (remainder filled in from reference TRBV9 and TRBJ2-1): DSGVTQTPKHLITATGQRVTLRCSPRSGDLSVYWYQQSLDQGLQFLIQYYNGEERAKGNILERFSAQQFPDLHSELNLSSLELGDSALYFCASSFGTSDHNEQFFGPGTRLTVL.

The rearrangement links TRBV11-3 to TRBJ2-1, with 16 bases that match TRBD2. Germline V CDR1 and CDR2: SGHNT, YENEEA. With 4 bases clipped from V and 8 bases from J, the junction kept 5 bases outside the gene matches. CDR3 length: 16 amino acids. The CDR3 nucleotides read TGTGCCAGCAGCTCGGGGACTAGCGGGAGGGCCGATGAGCAGTTCTTC. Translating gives CASSSGTSGRADEQFF.

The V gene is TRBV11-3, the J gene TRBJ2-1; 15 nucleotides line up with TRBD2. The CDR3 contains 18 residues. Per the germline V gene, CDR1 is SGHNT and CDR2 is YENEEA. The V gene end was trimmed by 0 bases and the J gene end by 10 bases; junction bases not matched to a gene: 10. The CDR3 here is CASSLDAGLAGGPGEQFF. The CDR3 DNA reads TGTGCCAGCAGCTTAGATGCAGGACTAGCGGGAGGGCCGGGAGAGCAGTTCTTC.

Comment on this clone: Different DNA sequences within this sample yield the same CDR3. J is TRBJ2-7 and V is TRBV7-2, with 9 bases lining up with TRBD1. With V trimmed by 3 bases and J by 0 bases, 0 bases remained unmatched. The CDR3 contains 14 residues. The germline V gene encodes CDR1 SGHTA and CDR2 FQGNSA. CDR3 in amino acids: CASSLDRGSYEQYF. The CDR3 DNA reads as TGTGCCAGCAGCTTGGACAGGGGCTCCTACGAGCAGTACTTC. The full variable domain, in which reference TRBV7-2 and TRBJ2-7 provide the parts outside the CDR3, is GAGVSQSPSNKVTEKGKDVELRCDPISGHTALYWYRQSLGQGLEFLIYFQGNSAPDKSGLPSDRFSAERTGGSVSTLTIQRTQQEDSAVYLCASSLDRGSYEQYFGPGTRLTVT.

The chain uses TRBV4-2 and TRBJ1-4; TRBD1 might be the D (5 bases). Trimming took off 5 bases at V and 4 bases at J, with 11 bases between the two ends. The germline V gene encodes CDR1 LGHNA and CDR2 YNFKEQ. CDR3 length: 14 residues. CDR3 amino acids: CASSVGRSNEKLFF. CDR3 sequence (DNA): TGTGCCAGCAGCGTGGGACGGAGTAATGAAAAACTGTTTTTT.